The clone carrying this TCR beta chain was picked up one time. This specimen comes from a study of blood T cell repertoires in COVID-19. Across the whole study: The samples span acute and convalescent COVID-19 from the United States, Italy and Spain.

Methods used by the authors: Estimation of nucleated cell counts relied on the amplification of reference gene primers. Method: immunoSEQ multiplex PCR; TCRdb's copy keeps in-frame clones and lacks some. Clone size and V and J calls were adopted from that table, with D and trimming inferred from the DNA. The sample lists approximately 150,000 clones, just under 90% seen once, with over 8.5% in the top ten. The CDR3 runs 16 residues. Between the trimmed V and J ends, which lost 3 bases and 3 bases, there was a span of 18 bases. The germline V gene encodes CDR1 SGDLS and CDR2 YYNGEE. The sequencing input was peripheral blood. The origin of this receptor is a woman in her 50s with active or convalescent COVID-19. V is TRBV9 and J is TRBJ1-1; the D is unclear. DNA of the CDR3: TGTGCCAGCAGCGGATTCGGGGTCCCTCCTTACACTGAAGCTTTCTTT. It specifies CASSGFGVPPYTEAFF.